The 5 T cell receptor beta chains presented below share a single source sample, sequenced in a study of shared clonotypes between healthy human individuals. Using immunoSEQ multiplex PCR, the repertoire was profiled, and TCRdb retains in-frame clones only, with some absent. The sample has under 80,000 clones, 62% seen once. Sequenced sample: memory CD8+ T cells sorted from blood. The sample's subset: CD45RO+ cells pooled with CCR7-negative TemRA cells. The receptors were gathered from a man aged 30-40 years in good health.

This clone was counted ten times or more. CDR3 DNA sequence: TGTGCCAGCAGGATTAGCGGGACTAGATTGAATGAGCAGTTCTTC. This sequence encodes CASRISGTRLNEQFF. V usage is TRBV28 and J usage is TRBJ2-1, with TRBD2 identical over 8 bases. The CDR3 spans 15 residues. The germline gives CDR1 MDHEN, CDR2 SYDVKM. The J segment lost 7 bases and the V segment lost 6 bases, leaving 11 bases of the junction unmatched.

This clone came up once. J is TRBJ2-3 and V is TRBV7-8; possibly TRBD1 for D (6 bases). From germline, CDR1 is SGHVS and CDR2 FQNEAQ. V gave up 10 bases and J gave up 4 bases, with 21 bases separating them. This CDR3 region has 15 residues. The CDR3 bases are TGTGCCACCCTACCGACAGGATTGAGTTCAGATACGCAGTATTTT. It specifies CATLPTGLSSDTQYF.

The chain carries TRBV9 and TRBJ2-2, with a possible D match to TRBD1 (6 bases). Germline CDR1 SGDLS, CDR2 YYNGEE. The CDR3 length is 15 residues. V lost 3 bases and J 2 bases, leaving 11 bases between the germline ends. CDR3 loop: CASSDTGSNTGELFF. In nucleotides, the CDR3 is TGTGCCAGCAGCGATACAGGGAGCAACACCGGGGAGCTGTTTTTT.

The chain links TRBV11-2 to TRBJ2-1; D may be TRBD2 (6 bases). CDR1 is SGHAT and CDR2 is FQNNGV in the germline V gene. Trimming shortened V by 0 bases and J by 9 bases, and 9 bases separated the two germline ends. The CDR3 has 13 residues. CDR3 sequence reads: CASSLELAVEQFF. The CDR3 DNA follows: TGTGCCAGCAGCTTAGAACTAGCCGTTGAGCAGTTCTTC.

The rearrangement joins TRBV7-9 to TRBJ2-7; no definite D call. Germline V gene sequence: CDR1 SEHNR, CDR2 FQNEAQ (reference sequence). V was pared by 5 bases and J by 5 bases, with 13 bases between. This CDR3 has 13 residues. CDR3 region: CASSDPRGHEQYF. CDR3 sequence (DNA): TGTGCCAGCAGCGACCCCAGAGGCCACGAGCAGTACTTC. Full variable domain (rest looked up from reference TRBV7-9 and TRBJ2-7): DTGVSQNPRHKITKRGQNVTFRCDPISEHNRLYWYRQTLGQGPEFLTYFQNEAQLEKSRLLSDRFSAERPKGSFSTLEIQRTEQGDSAMYLCASSDPRGHEQYFGPGTRLTVT.